These T cell receptor beta chains were read from a single sample in a study of CD8 T cells in Susac syndrome. TCRdb processed the immunoSEQ multiplex PCR reads anew with MiXCR; each CDR3 protein has one entry. The profile shows approximately 190,000 distinct CDR3 sequences, approximately 95% of them singletons. The sample was CD8+ T cells from PBMCs. The receptors shown here come from a human donor with Susac syndrome. Both conserved end residues are part of each CDR3. Fields, in order: V gene, J gene, D gene, clone size, CDR3 protein, CDR3 DNA. A D gene is named only where the DNA matches it firmly. Clone size, where shown, is once, few, many, or a class for clones that have expanded.

v_call: TRBV7-8
j_call: TRBJ1-1
d_call: -
clone_size: -
cdr3_aa: CASSLLKGDGTEAFF
cdr3_nt: TGTGCCAGCAGCTTACTCAAAGGGGACGGCACTGAAGCTTTCTTT

v_call: TRBV30
j_call: TRBJ2-2
d_call: TRBD2
clone_size: -
cdr3_aa: CAWSELAKNTGELFF
cdr3_nt: TGTGCCTGGAGTGAACTAGCGAAGAACACCGGGGAGCTGTTTTTT

v_call: TRBV10-3
j_call: TRBJ1-2
d_call: TRBD1
clone_size: -
cdr3_aa: CAISEGQGAGYGYTF
cdr3_nt: TGTGCCATCAGTGAGGGGCAGGGGGCCGGCTATGGCTACACCTTC

v_call: TRBV7-9
j_call: TRBJ2-7
d_call: -
clone_size: -
cdr3_aa: CASSTEGRDPYEQYF
cdr3_nt: TGTGCCAGCAGCACAGAGGGGCGGGATCCGTACGAGCAGTACTTC

v_call: TRBV7-9
j_call: TRBJ1-5
d_call: -
clone_size: few
cdr3_aa: CASSPGGQPQHF
cdr3_nt: TGTGCCAGCAGCCCGGGGGGTCAGCCCCAGCATTTT

v_call: TRBV6-5
j_call: TRBJ1-5
d_call: -
clone_size: -
cdr3_aa: CASRYRPDSNQPQHF
cdr3_nt: TGTGCCAGCAGATATCGACCTGATAGCAATCAGCCCCAGCATTTT

v_call: TRBV4-1
j_call: TRBJ1-5
d_call: -
clone_size: -
cdr3_aa: CASSQDRSGEIGNQPQHF
cdr3_nt: TGCGCCAGCAGCCAAGATAGGAGTGGGGAAATAGGCAATCAGCCCCAGCATTTT

v_call: TRBV4-2
j_call: TRBJ2-7
d_call: -
clone_size: -
cdr3_aa: CASSQETEKSYEQYF
cdr3_nt: TGTGCCAGCAGCCAAGAGACAGAAAAATCCTACGAGCAGTACTTC

v_call: TRBV7-9
j_call: TRBJ2-7
d_call: TRBD2
clone_size: few
cdr3_aa: CASSTGGEQYF
cdr3_nt: TGTGCCAGCAGCACCGGGGGGGAGCAGTACTTC

v_call: TRBV3-1
j_call: TRBJ2-7
d_call: -
clone_size: -
cdr3_aa: CASSQGRLNEQYF
cdr3_nt: TGTGCCAGCAGCCAAGGACGGTTGAACGAGCAGTACTTC

v_call: TRBV3-1
j_call: TRBJ2-7
d_call: -
clone_size: -
cdr3_aa: CASSPQTSHYEQYF
cdr3_nt: TGTGCCAGCAGCCCACAGACGAGCCATTACGAGCAGTACTTC

v_call: TRBV9
j_call: TRBJ1-5
d_call: -
clone_size: -
cdr3_aa: CASSAYGDTTEPQHF
cdr3_nt: TGTGCCAGCAGCGCGTACGGGGATACTACGGAGCCCCAGCATTTT

v_call: TRBV9
j_call: TRBJ1-3
d_call: -
clone_size: -
cdr3_aa: CASSSTPNTIYF
cdr3_nt: TGTGCCAGCAGCTCAACCCCCAACACCATATATTTT

v_call: TRBV9
j_call: TRBJ2-5
d_call: TRBD2
clone_size: -
cdr3_aa: CASSLIAAGGLETQYF
cdr3_nt: TGTGCCAGCAGCCTTATCGCCGCGGGGGGGCTCGAGACCCAGTACTTC

v_call: TRBV15
j_call: TRBJ2-1
d_call: -
clone_size: -
cdr3_aa: CATSPISGHYNEQFF
cdr3_nt: TGTGCCACCAGCCCCATCAGTGGTCACTACAATGAGCAGTTCTTC

v_call: TRBV6-6
j_call: TRBJ2-1
d_call: -
clone_size: -
cdr3_aa: CASGLSANEQFF
cdr3_nt: TGTGCCTCGGGACTCTCGGCCAATGAGCAGTTCTTC

v_call: TRBV9
j_call: TRBJ2-7
d_call: -
clone_size: once
cdr3_aa: CASSGVGDDEQYF
cdr3_nt: TGTGCCAGCAGCGGTGTAGGAGACGACGAGCAGTACTTC

v_call: TRBV5-6
j_call: TRBJ1-1
d_call: TRBD1
clone_size: -
cdr3_aa: CASSADREGAEAFF
cdr3_nt: TGTGCCAGCAGCGCGGACAGGGAAGGTGCCGAGGCTTTCTTT

v_call: TRBV20-1
j_call: TRBJ2-3
d_call: -
clone_size: -
cdr3_aa: CSARAEGRGTDTQYF
cdr3_nt: TGCAGTGCTAGGGCGGAGGGCAGGGGGACAGATACGCAGTATTTT

v_call: TRBV28
j_call: TRBJ2-7
d_call: TRBD1
clone_size: -
cdr3_aa: CASRIPGQTYEQYF
cdr3_nt: TGTGCCAGCAGAATACCGGGACAGACCTACGAGCAGTACTTC

v_call: TRBV10-3
j_call: TRBJ1-1
d_call: -
clone_size: -
cdr3_aa: CAIETDSQEAFF
cdr3_nt: TGTGCCATAGAAACGGACAGCCAGGAAGCTTTCTTT

v_call: TRBV12-3/TRBV12-4
j_call: TRBJ1-1
d_call: -
clone_size: once
cdr3_aa: CASTTPGKVDTEAFF
cdr3_nt: TGTGCCAGCACCACACCAGGGAAGGTAGACACTGAAGCTTTCTTT

v_call: TRBV20-1
j_call: TRBJ1-2
d_call: TRBD1
clone_size: -
cdr3_aa: CSARDMDRANYGYTF
cdr3_nt: TGCAGTGCTAGAGATATGGACAGGGCGAATTACGGCTACACCTTC

v_call: TRBV3-1
j_call: TRBJ2-7
d_call: TRBD1
clone_size: -
cdr3_aa: CASSLRQGDPYEQYF
cdr3_nt: TGTGCCAGCAGCCTTAGACAGGGGGATCCCTACGAGCAGTACTTC

v_call: TRBV5-6
j_call: TRBJ1-1
d_call: TRBD1
clone_size: -
cdr3_aa: CASSLYRGFGTEAFF
cdr3_nt: TGTGCCAGCAGCTTGTACAGGGGATTCGGCACTGAAGCTTTCTTT

v_call: TRBV6-5
j_call: TRBJ2-1
d_call: TRBD2
clone_size: -
cdr3_aa: CATRSGEDNEQFF
cdr3_nt: TGTGCCACCCGTAGCGGGGAAGACAATGAGCAGTTCTTC

v_call: TRBV9
j_call: TRBJ1-2
d_call: -
clone_size: -
cdr3_aa: CASSAAGVITF
cdr3_nt: TGTGCCAGCAGCGCGGCGGGGGTTATCACCTTC

v_call: TRBV6-1
j_call: TRBJ1-2
d_call: -
clone_size: -
cdr3_aa: CASSTAGGRIGYGYTF
cdr3_nt: TGTGCCAGCAGCACCGCGGGGGGTAGGATCGGCTATGGCTACACCTTC

v_call: TRBV18
j_call: TRBJ2-5
d_call: -
clone_size: once
cdr3_aa: CASSRPYRDQETQYF
cdr3_nt: TGTGCCAGCTCACGGCCCTACAGGGATCAAGAGACCCAGTACTTC

v_call: TRBV20-1
j_call: TRBJ2-7
d_call: TRBD2
clone_size: -
cdr3_aa: CSAWGLAGGPDEQYF
cdr3_nt: TGCAGTGCTTGGGGACTAGCGGGAGGGCCCGACGAGCAGTACTTC

v_call: TRBV29-1
j_call: TRBJ2-1
d_call: TRBD1
clone_size: once
cdr3_aa: CSVRTGRLNEQFF
cdr3_nt: TGCAGCGTACGGACAGGGCGTTTGAATGAGCAGTTCTTC

v_call: TRBV5-6
j_call: TRBJ1-1
d_call: -
clone_size: -
cdr3_aa: CASSLEHGTEAFF
cdr3_nt: TGTGCCAGCAGCTTGGAACACGGCACTGAAGCTTTCTTT

v_call: TRBV10-3
j_call: TRBJ1-1
d_call: TRBD1
clone_size: -
cdr3_aa: CAISGQGETEAFF
cdr3_nt: TGTGCCATCAGTGGACAGGGGGAAACTGAAGCTTTCTTT

v_call: TRBV11-2
j_call: TRBJ2-3
d_call: -
clone_size: once
cdr3_aa: CASSLGGPGAADTQYF
cdr3_nt: TGTGCCAGCAGCTTAGGAGGGCCGGGGGCGGCAGATACGCAGTATTTT

v_call: TRBV4-1
j_call: TRBJ2-5
d_call: -
clone_size: -
cdr3_aa: CASSQDYPGEKETQYF
cdr3_nt: TGCGCCAGCAGCCAAGATTACCCAGGGGAGAAAGAGACCCAGTACTTC

v_call: TRBV30
j_call: TRBJ2-7
d_call: -
clone_size: -
cdr3_aa: CAWSETVSYEQYF
cdr3_nt: TGTGCCTGGAGTGAAACAGTCTCCTACGAGCAGTACTTC

v_call: TRBV7-9
j_call: TRBJ1-2
d_call: -
clone_size: -
cdr3_aa: CASSLSVVYTF
cdr3_nt: TGTGCCAGCAGCTTATCGGTTGTCTACACCTTC

v_call: TRBV25-1
j_call: TRBJ2-5
d_call: TRBD1
clone_size: -
cdr3_aa: CASRSAGTGVFRETQYF
cdr3_nt: TGTGCCAGCAGGAGCGCCGGGACAGGGGTGTTTCGGGAGACCCAGTACTTC

v_call: TRBV20-1
j_call: TRBJ1-1
d_call: -
clone_size: -
cdr3_aa: CSADLGQMNTEAFF
cdr3_nt: TGCAGTGCGGATCTGGGACAAATGAACACTGAAGCTTTCTTT

v_call: TRBV6-5
j_call: TRBJ1-2
d_call: -
clone_size: -
cdr3_aa: CASSYSNRYGYTF
cdr3_nt: TGTGCCAGCAGTTACTCCAACCGTTATGGCTACACCTTC

v_call: TRBV20-1
j_call: TRBJ1-5
d_call: -
clone_size: -
cdr3_aa: CSARVGITSQPQHF
cdr3_nt: TGCAGTGCTAGAGTGGGCATCACGAGTCAGCCCCAGCATTTT

v_call: TRBV30
j_call: TRBJ1-2
d_call: -
clone_size: -
cdr3_aa: CAWIPSIGLNYGYTF
cdr3_nt: TGTGCCTGGATTCCCTCGATAGGTCTTAACTATGGCTACACCTTC

v_call: TRBV7-8
j_call: TRBJ2-2
d_call: -
clone_size: -
cdr3_aa: CASLRGDVLNTGELFF
cdr3_nt: TGTGCCAGCCTCAGGGGGGACGTATTAAACACCGGGGAGCTGTTTTTT